These 15 T cell receptor beta chains were all obtained from the same sample, sequenced in a study of blood T cell repertoires in COVID-19. Sequencing used immunoSEQ multiplex PCR; TCRdb keeps in-frame clones, though not all of them. The table has a few hundred thousand clones, just over 85% seen once. Material: peripheral blood. Receptors originate from a man in his forties or fifties with acute or convalescent COVID-19.

This chain joins TRBV7-9 and TRBJ1-4; no clear D gene. There are 16 residues in the CDR3. Trimming took 1 base from V and 8 from J, leaving 17 bases between them. The germline CDR1 and CDR2 sequences are SEHNR and FQNEAQ (reference sequence). The CDR3 DNA reads TGTGCCAGCAGCTTAGGGGCAGGACGATCGGGGGAAAAACTGTTTTTT. This encodes CASSLGAGRSGEKLFF.

The CDR3 DNA sequence: TGTGCCAGCAGCCTAGGCGGAACCTACAATGAGCAGTTCTTC. Its protein product is CASSLGGTYNEQFF. The chain uses TRBV7-9 and TRBJ2-1; no firm D call. Trimming shortened V by 5 bases and J by 2 bases, and 10 bases separated the two germline ends. The CDR3 is made up of 14 amino acids. Looked up from germline, CDR1 is SEHNR and CDR2 is FQNEAQ (reference sequence).

The CDR3 spells CASSVGTLSRNEKLFF. CDR3 DNA sequence: TGCGCCAGCAGCGTTGGGACTCTGAGTCGTAATGAAAAACTGTTTTTT. The V gene is TRBV5-1, the J gene TRBJ1-4; weak D call: TRBD1 (5 bases). Germline loops: CDR1 SGHRS, CDR2 YFSETQ. Trimming left V 4 bases short and J 4 bases short, with 17 bases between. The CDR3 runs to 16 residues.

A remark on this clone: The same CDR3 arises from other DNA sequences in this sample as well. This sequence joins TRBV18 and TRBJ1-2; 8 bases map to TRBD1. Germline CDR1 KGHSH, CDR2 LQKENI. The V gene end was trimmed by 2 bases and the J gene end by 5 bases; junction bases not matched to a gene: 4. The CDR3 covers 14 residues. The CDR3 reads CASSPGQGGYGYTF. The CDR3 DNA reads TGTGCCAGCTCACCAGGACAGGGAGGGTATGGCTACACCTTC.

The chain couples TRBV7-2 to TRBJ2-7; TRBD1 agrees at 7 bases. There are 14 residues in the CDR3. Trimming took 2 bases from V and 5 from J; bases not matched to a gene: 6. The germline V gene encodes CDR1 SGHTA and CDR2 FQGNSA. The CDR3 bases are TGTGCCAGCAGCTTAACGACAGGGACCCACGAGCAGTACTTC. Residues: CASSLTTGTHEQYF.

The J gene is TRBJ1-5, the V gene TRBV21-1. TRBV21-1 is an annotated pseudogene. CDR3 length: 15 residues. The CDR3 sequence: CASSNLRGERQPQHF. The CDR3 coding sequence is TGTGCCAGCAGCAACCTGCGGGGGGAGCGTCAGCCCCAGCATTTT.

A few counts support this clone. V and J are TRBV19 and TRBJ1-2; D not resolved. The CDR3 is 13 residues long. Trimming took off 1 base at V and 2 bases at J, with 5 bases between the two ends. The germline V gene encodes CDR1 LNHDA and CDR2 SQIVND (reference sequence). The CDR3 protein is CASSIGGNYGYTF. The CDR3 region has the DNA TGTGCCAGTAGTATAGGAGGGAACTATGGCTACACCTTC.

The J gene is TRBJ1-2, the V gene TRBV6-5; the D is unclear. The CDR3 has 10 amino acids. Per germline, CDR1 MNHEY and CDR2 SVGAGI. V lost 11 bases and J 6 bases, leaving 10 bases between the germline ends. In nucleotides, the CDR3 is TGTGCCGTGGGCGAAAATGGCTACACCTTC. Translated, it gives CAVGENGYTF.

In this sample, this clone turned up once. The rearrangement links TRBV30 to TRBJ1-1, with D possibly matching TRBD1 (6 bases). CDR1 is GTSNPN, CDR2 SVGIG, per germline (reference sequence). Trimming took off 4 bases at V and 1 base at J, with 16 bases between the two ends. This CDR3 has 15 residues. In DNA, the CDR3 is TGTGCCTGGACCGCCAGGGGCGCCGGGAACACTGAAGCTTTCTTT. Its translation is CAWTARGAGNTEAFF.

On this clone: Within the sample, other DNA sequences also encode this same CDR3. This chain links TRBV18 with TRBJ1-6; 8 bases align to TRBD1. From germline, CDR1 is KGHSH and CDR2 LQKENI. After removal of 3 bases from V and 7 bases from J, the junction contained 2 bases not matched to a gene. The CDR3 length is 14 residues. CDR3 residues: CASSPDRGNSPLHF. The CDR3 DNA reads as TGTGCCAGCTCACCCGACAGGGGAAATTCACCCCTCCACTTT.

Regarding this clone: Additional DNA sequences in this sample encode the identical CDR3. The chain uses TRBV5-1 and TRBJ1-5, with D possibly matching TRBD1 (6 bases). Trimming removed 2 bases from V and 5 bases from J, with 11 bases in between. CDR1 and CDR2 from the germline V gene are SGHRS and YFSETQ. There are 14 residues in the CDR3. CDR3 loop: CASSLQGEDQPQHF. The DNA of the CDR3 is TGCGCCAGCAGCTTACAGGGAGAGGATCAGCCCCAGCATTTT.

The chain uses TRBV6-5 and TRBJ2-3; 8 bases align to TRBD2. This CDR3 is built from 13 residues. Trimming at V came to 10 bases and at J to 3 bases, leaving 6 bases not matched to a gene. Per the germline V gene, CDR1 is MNHEY and CDR2 is SVGAGI. The CDR3 nucleotides read TGTGCCACGGTAGCGGGGTCTACAGATACGCAGTATTTT. Residues: CATVAGSTDTQYF.

The chain couples TRBV11-3 to TRBJ2-1; 10 bases are a match to TRBD1. Losses at the gene ends were 5 bases for V and 4 bases for J; bases not matched to a gene: 5. The CDR3 is 15 residues long. Germline assignment: CDR1 SGHNT and CDR2 YENEEA. The CDR3 spells CASSQDRGVYNEQFF. CDR3 bases: TGTGCCAGCAGCCAGGACAGGGGGGTTTACAATGAGCAGTTCTTC.

The rearrangement joins TRBV5-3 to TRBJ2-1, with D hard to call. TRBV5-3 is filed as an ORF, its function uncertain. Between the trimmed V and J ends, which lost 4 bases and 3 bases, there was a span of 17 bases. This CDR3 spans 16 amino acids. CDR3 loop: CARSQSSGLGYNEQFF. CDR3 nucleotides: TGTGCCAGAAGCCAATCCTCAGGTTTGGGCTACAATGAGCAGTTCTTC.

Written as DNA, the CDR3 is TGTGCCAGCAGGCCGGGAGGGTATCAGCCCCAGCATTTT. Protein product: CASRPGGYQPQHF. This chain links TRBV12-3 or TRBV12-4 with TRBJ1-5, with D uncertain. V gave up 6 bases and J gave up 5 bases, with 11 bases separating them. This CDR3 is 13 amino acids long.